The TCR beta chain described here comes from a study of cytomegalovirus exposure and HLA in healthy donors. 60 Vbeta and 13 Jbeta primers were used in PCR. The method was immunoSEQ multiplex PCR; TCRdb's version includes in-frame clones alone and lacks a portion of them. The sample holds about 180,000 clones; approximately 80% are singletons and the top ten take more than 4%. Germline assignment: CDR1 GTSNPN and CDR2 SVGIG (reference sequence). This CDR3 is built from 14 residues. The sequenced sample consisted of PBMCs. The chain is built from TRBV30 and TRBJ2-5; D possibly corresponds to TRBD1 (6 bases). The better agreement between TRBJ2-7 and the DNA end casts doubt on the J call. This clonotype was sampled from a man aged 18 to 29 in good health and CMV-seronegative. The CDR3 coding sequence is TGTGCCTGGACCCCGAACAGGGTGTCTCGCGAGCAGTACTTC. Translating gives CAWTPNRVSREQYF.